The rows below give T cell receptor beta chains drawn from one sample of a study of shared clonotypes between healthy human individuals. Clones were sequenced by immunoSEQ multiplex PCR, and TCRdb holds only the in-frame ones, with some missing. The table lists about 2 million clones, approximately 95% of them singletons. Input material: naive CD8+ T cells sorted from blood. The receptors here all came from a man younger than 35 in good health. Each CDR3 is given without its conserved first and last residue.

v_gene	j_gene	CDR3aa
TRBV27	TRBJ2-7	ASRQRVTYEQY
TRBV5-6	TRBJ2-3	ASSLEPGGGSADTQY
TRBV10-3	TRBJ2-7	AISENAWEQY
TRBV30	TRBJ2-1	AGSKRAYNEQF
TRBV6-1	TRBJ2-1	ASSLREGGNEQF
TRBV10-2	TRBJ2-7	ASSDVVEREAPYEQY
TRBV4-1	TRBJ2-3	ASSQEWGDTDTQY
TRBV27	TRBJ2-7	ASSSILGDEQY
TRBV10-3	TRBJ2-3	AISGTSMSTDTQY
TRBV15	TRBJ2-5	ATSGGGETQY
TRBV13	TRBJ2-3	ASSPRQGWGLSAKADTQY
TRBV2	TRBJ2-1	ASTTSGLSIYNEQF
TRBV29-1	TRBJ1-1	SVERGGRAF
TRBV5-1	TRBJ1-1	ASSARGRNTEAF
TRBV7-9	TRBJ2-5	ASSHGQGDQY
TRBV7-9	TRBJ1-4	ASSFKPQGATNEKLF
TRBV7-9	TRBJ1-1	ASSLGDAEAF